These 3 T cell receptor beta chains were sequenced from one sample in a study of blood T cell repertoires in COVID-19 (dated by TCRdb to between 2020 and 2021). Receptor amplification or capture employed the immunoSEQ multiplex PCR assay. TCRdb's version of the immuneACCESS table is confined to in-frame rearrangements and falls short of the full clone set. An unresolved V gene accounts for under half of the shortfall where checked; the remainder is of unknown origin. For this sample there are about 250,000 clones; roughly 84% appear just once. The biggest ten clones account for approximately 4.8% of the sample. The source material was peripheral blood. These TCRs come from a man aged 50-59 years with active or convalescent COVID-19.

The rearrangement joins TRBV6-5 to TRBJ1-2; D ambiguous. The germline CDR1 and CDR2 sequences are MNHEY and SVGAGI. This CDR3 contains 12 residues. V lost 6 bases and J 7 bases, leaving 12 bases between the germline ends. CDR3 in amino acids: CASSPPRSGYTF. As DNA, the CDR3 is TGTGCCAGCAGCCCACCCCGGAGTGGCTACACCTTC.

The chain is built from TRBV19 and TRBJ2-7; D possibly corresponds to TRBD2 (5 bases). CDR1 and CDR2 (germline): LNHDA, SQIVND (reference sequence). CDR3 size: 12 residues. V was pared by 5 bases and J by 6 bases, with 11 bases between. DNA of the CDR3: TGTGCCAGTAGTTCTTGGACTCGCGAGCAGTACTTC. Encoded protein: CASSSWTREQYF. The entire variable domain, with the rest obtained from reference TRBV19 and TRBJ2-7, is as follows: DGGITQSPKYLFRKEGQNVTLSCEQNLNHDAMYWYRQDPGQGLRLIYYSQIVNDFQKGDIAEGYSVSREKKESFPLTVTSAQKNPTAFYLCASSSWTREQYFGPGTRLTVT.

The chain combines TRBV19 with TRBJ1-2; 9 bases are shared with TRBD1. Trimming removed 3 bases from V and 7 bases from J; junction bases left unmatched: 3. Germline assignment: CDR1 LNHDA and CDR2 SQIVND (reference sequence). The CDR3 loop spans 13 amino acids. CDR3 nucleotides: TGTGCCAGTAGTATTGGGACAGGGTCTGGCTACACCTTC. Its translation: CASSIGTGSGYTF.